The 9 T cell receptor beta chains below come from one sample, sequenced in a study of cytomegalovirus exposure and HLA in healthy donors. 60 Vbeta and 13 Jbeta primers were used in PCR. Data came from immunoSEQ multiplex PCR; TCRdb stores just in-frame clones and leaves some out. The data show approximately 91,000 clones, around 73% seen once. The specimen was PBMCs. All receptors come from a female donor in good health and CMV-seronegative.

Written as DNA, the CDR3 is TGCAGCGTTGAAGACGGAAACACAGGGGGAAGTGGCTACACCTTC. It yields the protein CSVEDGNTGGSGYTF. J is TRBJ1-2 and V is TRBV29-1; 8 bases are shared with TRBD1. V trimming: 0 bases; J trimming: 7 bases; junction bases outside the gene matches: 10. CDR1 and CDR2 (germline): SQVTM, ANQGSEA. This CDR3 is 15 amino acids long.

The V gene is TRBV7-9, the J gene TRBJ2-7; TRBD2 matches 9 bases. CDR3 length equals 15 residues. The J segment lost 0 bases and the V segment lost 2 bases, leaving 2 bases of the junction unmatched. Germline CDR1 SEHNR, CDR2 FQNEAQ (reference sequence). The CDR3, as DNA: TGTGCCAGCAGCTTACATAGCGGGAGCTCCTACGAGCAGTACTTC. Its protein product is CASSLHSGSSYEQYF.

The chain joins TRBV5-1 to TRBJ1-4; TRBD1 is a possible D gene (5 bases). Germline V CDR1 and CDR2: SGHRS, YFSETQ. The V and J ends lost 0 bases and 8 bases respectively, with 11 bases between them. CDR3 length: 14 amino acids. CDR3 DNA sequence: TGCGCCAGCAGCTTGGCCGGGACTCCGGAAAAACTGTTTTTT. It specifies CASSLAGTPEKLFF.

The genes are TRBV11-3 and TRBJ2-1; TRBD2 matches 8 bases. Germline V gene data show CDR1 as SGHNT and CDR2 as YENEEA. There are 15 residues in the CDR3. The V segment lost 1 base and the J segment 6 bases; nucleotides outside the gene matches: 5. In nucleotides, the CDR3 is TGTGCCAGCAGCTTAGCCCCAGCGGGGGTCAATGAGCAGTTCTTC. Translating it yields CASSLAPAGVNEQFF.

The rearrangement uses TRBV11-3 and TRBJ2-7, with D perhaps TRBD2 (5 bases). This CDR3 spans 16 amino acids. V lost 5 bases and J lost 6, with 23 bases in between. Germline V lookup: CDR1 SGHNT, CDR2 YENEEA. CDR3 protein: CASSQRVSKSSGEQYF. As DNA, the CDR3 is TGTGCCAGCAGCCAGAGGGTTTCCAAGTCTTCGGGCGAGCAGTACTTC.

Notes on this clone: The junction does not match germline at one end; this may be a read error. The rearrangement uses TRBV2 and TRBJ2-7, with 8 bases that match TRBD2. Germline V gene data show CDR1 as SNHLY and CDR2 as FYNNEI. The CDR3 totals 12 residues. CDR3 DNA: TGTGCCAGCACCGGGCAGCGGGAGTTAGGGTTCTTC. It encodes CASTGQRELGFF.

This clone was counted a single time. DNA for the CDR3: TGTGCCAGCAGCCTGCGACAGGGGCTAGCTAACTATGGCTACACCTTC. It translates to CASSLRQGLANYGYTF. V is TRBV27 and J is TRBJ1-2; 8 bases match TRBD1. J was trimmed by 0 bases and V by 6 bases; bases with no gene match: 9. Germline lookup yields CDR1 MNHEY and CDR2 SMNVEV (reference sequence). This CDR3 contains 16 residues.

The chain joins TRBV19 to TRBJ2-1; TRBD2 is a possible D gene (6 bases). This CDR3 has 16 residues. V was trimmed by 7 bases and J by 3 bases, leaving 19 bases between them. CDR1 is LNHDA, CDR2 SQIVND, per germline (reference sequence). The CDR3 nucleotides are TGTGCCAGTACCGACTGGGGGGAGCAGGGCTACAATGAGCAGTTCTTC. This codes for CASTDWGEQGYNEQFF.

This clone was seen only once. This chain links TRBV2 with TRBJ2-7, with D possibly TRBD1 on 7 matching bases. From germline, CDR1 is SNHLY and CDR2 FYNNEI. Between the trimmed V and J ends, which lost 6 bases and 2 bases, there was a span of 14 bases. CDR3 size: 14 residues. CDR3 loop: CASRVGRGAYEQYF. CDR3 DNA: TGTGCCAGCAGGGTGGGCAGGGGGGCCTACGAGCAGTACTTC.